This entry is about one T cell receptor beta chain. Its recognized antigen is unknown. No base qualities exist here, and no much larger clone lies one base off it. Germline trimming: 7 bases from V, 8 bases from J; junction bases outside gene matches: 9. Reading the germline V gene (reference sequence) gives CDR1 GTSNPN and CDR2 SVGIG. The CDR3 starts with the cysteine, ends with the phenylalanine, and has 12 residues. Only the CDR3 part of the read is kept: 36 bases, read in frame from the first base. The data were obtained in a study of siplizumab effects on memory and regulatory T cells (dated by TCRdb to 2018 to 2020). With regard to the full study: The effect of the anti-CD2 antibody siplizumab on alloreactive T-cell subsets was examined in allogeneic mixed lymphocyte reactions constructed from human PBMCs. Beyond this particular receptor, the publication reports: Whether proliferating Tregs from siplizumab cultures were suppressive was not functionally confirmed. The cumulative frequency of alloreactive sequences traceable to unstimulated CD4+ memory T cells was significantly reduced by siplizumab. Of the alloreactive CD4+ clones that could be mapped, the Treg-derived share averaged roughly 73% with siplizumab compared with 25% to 30% in control reactions. Sequences below about 10^-5 frequency were poorly captured, so only a minor fraction of alloreactive clones could be mapped to unstimulated subsets. For roughly 80-95% of proliferating CD4+ or CD8+ clones, no naive or memory phenotype could be assigned. Compared with memory T cells, unstimulated naive T cells appeared more diverse, and naive cells seemed to make a substantial contribution to the alloresponse.

Sorted unstimulated T cells and proliferating T cells recovered from mixed lymphocyte reactions were subjected to TCRbeta CDR3 sequencing. Fresh whole blood from fewer than 11 HLA-typed healthy donors served as the source for isolating PBMCs. Unstimulated CD4+ regulatory T cells were FACS-sorted to map the origin of alloreactive clones. The method behind the library was the immunoSEQ multiplex PCR assay. About 9.1 x 10^4 TCR templates per sample were assayed on the deep sequencing platform. Genomic DNA extracted from sorted T cells was the material used for TCRbeta CDR3 sequencing. The study's own analysis went as follows. The R programming language was used for clonal analysis of the TCRbeta CDR3 data. Comparing unstimulated samples against CFSE-low samples taken after the reaction was how alloreactive CD4+ and CD8+ clones were defined. Alloreactive CD4+ clones were assigned to regulatory or non-regulatory origin by matching sequences to sorted unstimulated Treg and non-Treg repertoires. TCRdb obtained this table from immuneACCESS and retained in-frame rearrangements with V and J assigned. These tables miss some clones; where compared with another copy, unresolved V genes account for less than half of the shortfall, and the remainder is unexplained. V, J and clone size derive from that table, while D and trimming were established from the DNA sequence. The sample includes around 100,000 clones, with about 93% observed a single time. Of the sample, approximately 0.67% is held by the ten largest clones.

The receptor chain draws on TRBV30 and TRBJ1-2; 8 central bases correspond to TRBD1. What was sequenced was Tregs sorted from blood. This TCR was sampled from a human donor in good health. The bases are TGTGCCTCCAAGGACAGGGTAGGCGGCTACACCTTC. This encodes CASKDRVGGYTF.